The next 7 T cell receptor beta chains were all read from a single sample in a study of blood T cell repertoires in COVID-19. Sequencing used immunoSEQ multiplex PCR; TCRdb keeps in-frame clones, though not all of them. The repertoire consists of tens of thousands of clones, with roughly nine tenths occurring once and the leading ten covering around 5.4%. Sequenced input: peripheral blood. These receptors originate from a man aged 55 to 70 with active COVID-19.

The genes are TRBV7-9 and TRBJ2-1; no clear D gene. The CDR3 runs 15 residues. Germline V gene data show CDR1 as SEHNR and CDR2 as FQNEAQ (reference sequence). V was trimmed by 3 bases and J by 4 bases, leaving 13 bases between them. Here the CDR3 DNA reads TGTGCCAGCAGCTTTAGGAGCAGCTATTACAATGAGCAGTTCTTC. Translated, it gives CASSFRSSYYNEQFF.

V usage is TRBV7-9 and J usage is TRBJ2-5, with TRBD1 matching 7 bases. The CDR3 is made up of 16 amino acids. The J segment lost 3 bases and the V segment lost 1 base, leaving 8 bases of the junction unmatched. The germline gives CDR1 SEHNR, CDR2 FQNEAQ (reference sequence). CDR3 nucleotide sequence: TGTGCCAGCAGCTTAGGGATTTCAGGGGGTAAAGAGACCCAGTACTTC. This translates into CASSLGISGGKETQYF.

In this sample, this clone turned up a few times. In DNA, the CDR3 is TGTGCCAGCAGCTTCGCTCGGTTCCGGGGGTCCTACGAGCAGTACTTC. Translating it yields CASSFARFRGSYEQYF. This chain joins TRBV5-6 and TRBJ2-7, with a tentative D call TRBD2 (6 bases). Trimming shortened V by 2 bases and J by 1 base, and 16 bases separated the two germline ends. From germline, CDR1 is SGHDT and CDR2 YYEEEE. The CDR3 is made up of 16 amino acids.

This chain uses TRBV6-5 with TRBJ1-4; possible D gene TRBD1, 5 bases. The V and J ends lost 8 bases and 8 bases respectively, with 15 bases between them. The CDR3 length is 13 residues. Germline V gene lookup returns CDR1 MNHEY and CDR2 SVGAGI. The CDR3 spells CASASGTEEKLFF. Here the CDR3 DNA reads TGTGCCAGCGCCTCAGGGACTGAAGAAAAACTGTTTTTT.

Here the CDR3 reads CASSRTGVGNTIYF. The CDR3 DNA sequence: TGTGCCAGCAGCCGGACAGGGGTCGGAAACACCATATATTTT. This chain uses TRBV6-2 or TRBV6-3 with TRBJ1-3, with TRBD1 identical over 9 bases. In germline, CDR1 is MNHEY, CDR2 SVGEGT. V dropped 6 bases and J dropped 4; count of bases not matched to a gene: 4. CDR3 length equals 14 residues.

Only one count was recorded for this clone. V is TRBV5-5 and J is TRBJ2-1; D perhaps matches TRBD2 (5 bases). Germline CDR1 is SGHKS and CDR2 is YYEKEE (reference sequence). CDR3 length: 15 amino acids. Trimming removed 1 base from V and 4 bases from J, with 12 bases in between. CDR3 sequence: CASSLMDSVYNEQFF. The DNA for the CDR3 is TGTGCCAGCAGCTTGATGGACTCAGTGTACAATGAGCAGTTCTTC.

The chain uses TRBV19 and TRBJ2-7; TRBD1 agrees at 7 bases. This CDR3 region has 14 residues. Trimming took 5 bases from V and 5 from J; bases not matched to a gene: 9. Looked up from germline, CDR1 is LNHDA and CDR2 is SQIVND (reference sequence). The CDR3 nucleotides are TGTGCCAGTAGTTCGACAGGGAATCAGGACGAGCAGTACTTC. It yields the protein CASSSTGNQDEQYF.